This T cell receptor (beta chain) was sequenced during a study of blood T cell repertoires in COVID-19. Study as a whole: Sources were T cells, B-cell-depleted T cells, or PBMCs; the material itself was cDNA or gDNA.

The table came from immunoSEQ multiplex PCR; TCRdb's copy has only in-frame clones and leaves some out. The sample lists about 90,000 clones; about nine tenths were seen once. The CDR3 covers 15 residues. The V gene's germline CDR1 is LNHDA and CDR2 SQIVND (reference sequence). The V end was cut by 3 bases, the J end by 0 bases, with 12 bases between. The source material was peripheral blood. This sequence was found in a woman in her seventies with acute or convalescent COVID-19. The chain uses TRBV19 and TRBJ2-7; D is perhaps TRBD1 (7 bases). CDR3: CASSIGGTASYEQYF. CDR3 in DNA: TGTGCCAGTAGTATTGGCGGGACAGCCTCCTACGAGCAGTACTTC.